This T cell receptor beta chain appears in the sequencing data of a study of preoperative IRX-2 immunotherapy in early breast cancer. A note on this clone: At one boundary the junction diverges from the germline segment, which might be a read error.

Treatment specified: preoperative locoregional IRX-2 cytokine immunotherapy. This phase Ib study tested locoregional IRX-2 cytokine immunotherapy given before surgery. The CDR3 extends over 12 amino acids. Germline-derived CDR1 and CDR2 are MNHGY and SAAAGT. Only in-frame clones appear in the TCRdb table, and some are missing; sequencing was by immunoSEQ multiplex PCR. Of 35,000 to 40,000 clones listed, 75% to 85% were seen once; the top ten hold around 1.5%. Sequenced material: lymph node tissue, taken after IRX-2 immunotherapy. The clonotype was recovered from a human donor with breast cancer. V usage is TRBV6-8 and J usage is TRBJ2-7; 7 bases are a match to TRBD1. CDR3 region: CAISLDRHEQYF. DNA for the CDR3: TGTGCCATCAGTTTGGACAGGCATGAGCAGTACTTC.